The 18 T cell receptor beta chains presented below share a single source sample, sequenced in a study of T-cell memory formation after mild COVID-19. Using its own MiXCR run on the 5' RACE reads, TCRdb lists one record per CDR3 protein. The sample gives about 340,000 distinct CDR3 sequences, less than 20% of which show up once; about 20% is in the top ten. Material for sequencing was PBMCs or a T cell subset sorted from them (not recorded which). These receptor sequences come from a man aged 18 to 29 who had mild COVID-19 (a few samples of this study predate the infection). Cell type and time point are not known.

The CDR3 loop reads CASRVGVLGTQYF. The CDR3 DNA is TGTGCCAGCAGAGTTGGGGTACTTGGGACCCAGTACTTC. The gene calls are TRBV12-3 or TRBV12-4 and TRBJ2-5, with D uncertain. CDR3 length equals 13 residues. Trimming cost V 6 bases and J 7 bases, with 15 bases left between them.

This clonotype was picked up a small number of times. The chain employs TRBV11-2 and TRBJ1-1; tentatively, D is TRBD1 (5 bases). The CDR3 runs 15 residues. Germline CDR1 and CDR2: SGHAT and FQNNGV. V lost 1 base and J 5 bases, leaving 14 bases between the germline ends. The CDR3 region has the DNA TGTGCCAGCAGCTTAGCGGGGCAGGTCTGGACTGAAGCTTTCTTT. This sequence encodes CASSLAGQVWTEAFF. The full variable domain, in which reference TRBV11-2 and TRBJ1-1 provide the parts outside the CDR3, is EAGVAQSPRYKIIEKRQSVAFWCNPISGHATLYWYQQILGQGPKLLIQFQNNGVVDDSQLPKDRFSAERLKGVDSTLKIQPAKLEDSAVYLCASSLAGQVWTEAFFGQGTRLTVV.

The chain couples TRBV10-2 to TRBJ1-2, with unresolved D. V dropped 6 bases and J dropped 4 bases, with 18 bases sitting between them. The CDR3 spans 15 residues. CDR1 and CDR2 from the germline V gene are WSHSY and SAAADI. CDR3 region: CASSPPEGLSYGYTF. In DNA, the CDR3 is TGCGCCAGCAGCCCCCCGGAGGGATTGAGCTATGGCTACACCTTC.

This clonotype was observed a handful of times. The genes are TRBV19 and TRBJ1-2; tentative D call: TRBD1 (5 bases). V was clipped by 1 base and J by 4 bases, with 10 bases between them. The CDR3 is made up of 14 amino acids. From germline, CDR1 is LNHDA and CDR2 SQIVND (reference sequence). The DNA for the CDR3 is TGTGCCAGTAGTATAGCAGCAGGGCCCTATGGCTACACCTTC. It specifies CASSIAAGPYGYTF.

The chain joins TRBV18 to TRBJ1-6, with a possible D match to TRBD1 (5 bases). The germline V gene encodes CDR1 KGHSH and CDR2 LQKENI. The CDR3 spans 15 residues. V lost 1 base and J 7 bases, leaving 11 bases between the germline ends. In DNA form, the CDR3 reads TGTGCCAGCTCACCACAGGGGCCTGGGAATTCACCCCTCCACTTT. This translates into CASSPQGPGNSPLHF.

In its sample, this clonotype was seen many times. The CDR3 DNA is TGTGCCAGCAGCTTACAGGGTTCTGGTGAGACCCAGTACTTC. Protein product: CASSLQGSGETQYF. The V gene is TRBV7-2, the J gene TRBJ2-5, with D maybe TRBD1 (5 bases). The CDR3 loop spans 14 amino acids. V shed 2 bases and J shed 5 bases, with 12 bases lying between them. The germline gives CDR1 SGHTA, CDR2 FQGNSA.

A few counts support this clonotype. The chain joins TRBV24-1 to TRBJ2-3, with 7 bases identical to TRBD2. CDR1 and CDR2 from the germline V gene are KGHDR and SFDVKD. The V and J ends lost 2 bases and 0 bases, in that order; junction bases with no gene match: 4. CDR3 length equals 16 residues. The CDR3 coding sequence is TGTGCCACCAGTGATTCAAGCGGGGATAGCACAGATACGCAGTATTTT. This codes for CATSDSSGDSTDTQYF.

The table lists this clonotype with many counts. The genes are TRBV3-1 and TRBJ2-1; 8 bases align to TRBD1. Per the germline V gene, CDR1 is LGHDT and CDR2 is YNNKEL (reference sequence). The length of the CDR3 is 15 residues. Trimming removed 4 bases from V and 2 bases from J; junction bases left unmatched: 4. The CDR3 here is CASSPTGGAYNEQFF. CDR3 nucleotide sequence: TGTGCCAGCAGCCCAACAGGGGGAGCCTACAATGAGCAGTTCTTC.

This clonotype was seen a handful of times. The chain couples TRBV6-2 or TRBV6-3 to TRBJ2-2; D is perhaps TRBD1 (5 bases). From germline, CDR1 is MNHEY and CDR2 SVGEGT. This CDR3 region has 16 residues. Trimming pared 4 bases from V and 0 bases from J, leaving 12 bases between. As DNA, the CDR3 is TGTGCCAGCAGTTCCTACAGGAAGACGAACACCGGGGAGCTGTTTTTT. Protein product: CASSSYRKTNTGELFF.

This chain joins TRBV7-6 and TRBJ2-3, with TRBD2 as a possible D gene (6 bases). In germline, CDR1 is SGHVS, CDR2 FNYEAQ. Trimming removed 4 bases from V and 3 bases from J, with 11 bases in between. The CDR3 totals 14 residues. The DNA of the CDR3 is TGTGCCAGCAGCTCGCGGGGCAATACAGATACGCAGTATTTT. It specifies CASSSRGNTDTQYF.

This clonotype was counted only a few times. The chain is built from TRBV20-1 and TRBJ2-4; 8 bases agree with TRBD1. Germline CDR1 and CDR2: DFQATT and SNEGSKA (reference sequence). There are 12 residues in the CDR3. The ends lost 1 base at V and 9 bases at J; junction bases unmatched: 2. The CDR3 DNA reads TGCAGTGCTAGAGGGACAGGGTTCATTCAGTACTTC. Translation gives CSARGTGFIQYF.

There are many counts of this clonotype. The genes are TRBV20-1 and TRBJ2-3, with D possibly being TRBD2 (6 bases). The germline gives CDR1 DFQATT, CDR2 SNEGSKA (reference sequence). This CDR3 region has 12 residues. Trimming removed 5 bases from V and 6 bases from J, with 12 bases in between. CDR3 sequence reads: CSADAGSDTQYF. DNA of the CDR3: TGCAGTGCTGACGCGGGGTCGGATACGCAGTATTTT.

The chain is built from TRBV7-8 and TRBJ1-5; D remains unclear. V lost 1 base and J 6 bases, leaving 10 bases between the germline ends. The CDR3 is made up of 14 amino acids. Germline CDR1 is SGHVS and CDR2 is FQNEAQ. The CDR3 protein is CASSLVPFGQPQHF. The CDR3 bases are TGTGCCAGCAGCTTAGTGCCGTTTGGTCAGCCCCAGCATTTT.

This clonotype has ten or more counts. Here the CDR3 DNA reads TGTGCCAGCAGCCAAGGTTTCCAGGGTGGTCAAGAGACCCAGTACTTC. This gives the protein CASSQGFQGGQETQYF. The V gene is TRBV3-1, the J gene TRBJ2-5; D is perhaps TRBD1 (5 bases). Germline lookup yields CDR1 LGHDT and CDR2 YNNKEL (reference sequence). The CDR3 contains 16 residues. V was trimmed by 1 base and J by 2 bases, leaving 14 bases between them.

This clonotype was observed a few times. The chain links TRBV4-1 to TRBJ1-1; maybe TRBD1 (6 bases). This CDR3 region has 16 residues. V lost 1 base, J lost 4 bases, and 16 bases lay in between. Germline V gene lookup returns CDR1 MGHRA and CDR2 YSYEKL. As DNA, the CDR3 is TGCGCCAGCAGCCAAGGGGAAAACAGGGTTACCACTGAAGCTTTCTTT. As protein: CASSQGENRVTTEAFF.

This chain connects TRBV6-6 to TRBJ2-1; D perhaps matches TRBD1 (5 bases). CDR1 and CDR2 (germline): MNHNY, SVGAGI (reference sequence). This CDR3 is built from 14 residues. The V gene lost 4 bases and the J gene lost 7 bases, with 14 bases spanning the gap. The CDR3 loop reads CASSLRGTVNEQFF. The CDR3 nucleotides are TGTGCCAGCAGTTTAAGGGGTACGGTGAATGAGCAGTTCTTC.

The chain combines TRBV20-1 with TRBJ1-1; D is perhaps TRBD1 (6 bases). The CDR3 totals 14 residues. V lost 4 bases, J lost 3 bases, and 15 bases lay in between. Germline V CDR1 and CDR2: DFQATT, SNEGSKA (reference sequence). Here the CDR3 reads CSATSDRSHTEAFF. As DNA, the CDR3 is TGCAGTGCTACCAGTGACAGGTCGCACACTGAAGCTTTCTTT.

J is TRBJ2-7 and V is TRBV2, with D possibly being TRBD1 or TRBD2 (5 bases each). Germline assignment: CDR1 SNHLY and CDR2 FYNNEI. V was trimmed by 3 bases and J by 3 bases, leaving 12 bases between them. The CDR3 extends over 14 amino acids. CDR3 amino acids: CASSERGRNYEQYF. The CDR3, as DNA: TGTGCCAGCAGTGAGAGGGGACGGAACTACGAGCAGTACTTC.